The T cell receptor (beta chain) under discussion was sequenced for a study of blood T cell repertoires in COVID-19. Study-wide context: COVID-19 samples from acute and convalescent phases originated in the United States, Italy and Spain. From T cells, B-cell-depleted T cells, or PBMCs came the material, which was cDNA or gDNA.

The V and J ends lost 6 bases and 3 bases, in that order; junction bases with no gene match: 9. CDR1 is MNHEY, CDR2 SVGAGI, per germline. There are 15 residues in the CDR3. Per the study methods: Estimation of nucleated cell counts was performed using reference gene primer amplification. Repertoires were generated with immunoSEQ multiplex PCR, while TCRdb's copy carries only in-frame clones and drops some. V, J and clone size are taken as reported in that table, and D and trimming were inferred from the DNA itself. This table holds 39,000 or so clones, 70% to 90% found once. The chain is built from TRBV6-5 and TRBJ2-7; 9 bases map to TRBD1. What was sequenced was peripheral blood. The source is a human donor in a cohort sampled during active COVID-19. CDR3 amino acids: CASSTRGTGSYEQYF. DNA of the CDR3: TGTGCCAGCAGCACCCGGGGGACAGGGAGCTACGAGCAGTACTTC.